In its sample, the clone carrying this T cell receptor beta chain was seen many times. TCRdb fed the reads into MiXCR, producing one record per CDR3 protein. The table has about 490,000 distinct CDR3 sequences, about 10% seen once. This specimen belongs to a study of T cell repertoires in cytomegalovirus infection. This CDR3 has 19 amino acids. CDR1 and CDR2 (germline): SGHTA, FQGTGA. J was trimmed by 1 base and V by 5 bases; bases with no gene match: 11. The rearrangement links TRBV7-3 to TRBJ2-1; 13 bases line up with TRBD2. Sequenced material: PBMCs. The TCR comes from a human donor in good health (CMV status not recorded). Some clones in this sample may be carry-over from other donors' samples. The DNA of the CDR3 is TGTGCCAGCAGCCCCACGGGCGGACTAGCGGGAGATTCCTACAATGAGCAGTTCTTC. It translates to CASSPTGGLAGDSYNEQFF.